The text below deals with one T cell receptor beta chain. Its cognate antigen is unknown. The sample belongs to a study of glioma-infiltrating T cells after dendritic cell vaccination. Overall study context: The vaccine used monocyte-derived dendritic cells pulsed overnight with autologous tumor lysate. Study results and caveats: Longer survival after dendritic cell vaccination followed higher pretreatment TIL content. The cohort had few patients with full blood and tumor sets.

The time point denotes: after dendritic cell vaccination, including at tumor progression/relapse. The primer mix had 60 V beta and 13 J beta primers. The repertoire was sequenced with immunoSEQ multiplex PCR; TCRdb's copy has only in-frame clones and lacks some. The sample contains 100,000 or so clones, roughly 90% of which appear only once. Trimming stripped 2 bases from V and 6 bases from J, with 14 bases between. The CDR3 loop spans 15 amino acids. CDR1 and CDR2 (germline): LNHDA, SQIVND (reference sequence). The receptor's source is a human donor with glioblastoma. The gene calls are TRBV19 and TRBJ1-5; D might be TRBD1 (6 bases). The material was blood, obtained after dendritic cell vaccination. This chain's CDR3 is CASSIKGQVGQPQHF. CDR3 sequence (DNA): TGTGCCAGTAGTATAAAGGGACAAGTAGGTCAGCCCCAGCATTTT.